This TCR beta chain originates from a study of blood T cell repertoires in COVID-19. Study background: There were acute and convalescent COVID-19 samples, and they came from the United States, Italy and Spain. Nucleic acid was either cDNA or gDNA, and it came from T cells, B-cell-depleted T cells, or PBMCs.

This clone was detected once. The assay was immunoSEQ multiplex PCR, and TCRdb's table has in-frame clones only and misses some. The sample consists of some 250,000 clones, 65% to 90% of them appearing once. The CDR3 loop spans 16 amino acids. V trimming: 6 bases; J trimming: 3 bases; junction bases outside the gene matches: 11. The V gene's germline CDR1 is SEHNR and CDR2 FQNEAQ (reference sequence). Each recovered donor of Cohort 3 presented with two negative PCRs, clearance, or symptom resolution. The V gene is TRBV7-9, the J gene TRBJ1-5, with 7 bases aligning to TRBD1. The specimen sequenced was PBMCs or T cells enriched from blood (not recorded which). The sequence came from a man aged 18 to 29 who had recovered from COVID-19. As DNA, the CDR3 is TGTGCCAGCAGTCATTCCAGACAGGGCCTCAATCAGCCCCAGCATTTT. Protein product: CASSHSRQGLNQPQHF. The variable domain in full, with the rest retrieved from reference TRBV7-9 and TRBJ1-5, is DTGVSQNPRHKITKRGQNVTFRCDPISEHNRLYWYRQTLGQGPEFLTYFQNEAQLEKSRLLSDRFSAERPKGSFSTLEIQRTEQGDSAMYLCASSHSRQGLNQPQHFGDGTRLSIL.